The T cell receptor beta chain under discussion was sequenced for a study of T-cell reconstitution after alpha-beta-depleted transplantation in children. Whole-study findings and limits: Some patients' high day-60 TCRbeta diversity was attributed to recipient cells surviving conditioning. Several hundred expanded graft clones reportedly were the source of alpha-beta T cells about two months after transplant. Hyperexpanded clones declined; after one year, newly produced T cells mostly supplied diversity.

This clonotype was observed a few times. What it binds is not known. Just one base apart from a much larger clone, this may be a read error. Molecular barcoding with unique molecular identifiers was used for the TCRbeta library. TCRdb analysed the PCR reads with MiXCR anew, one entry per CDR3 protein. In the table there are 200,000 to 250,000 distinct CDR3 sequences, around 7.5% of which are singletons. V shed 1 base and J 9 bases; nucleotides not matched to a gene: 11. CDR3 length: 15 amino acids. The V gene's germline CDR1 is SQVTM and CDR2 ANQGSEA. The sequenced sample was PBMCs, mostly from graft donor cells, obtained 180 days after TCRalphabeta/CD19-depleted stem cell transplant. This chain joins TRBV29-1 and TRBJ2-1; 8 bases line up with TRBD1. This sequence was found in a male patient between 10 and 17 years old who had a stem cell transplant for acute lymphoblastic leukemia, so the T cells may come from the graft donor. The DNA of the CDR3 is TGCAGCGTTGAAGTGGAGACAGGGGCCTTAGGTGAGCAGTTCTTC. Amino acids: CSVEVETGALGEQFF.